This is a list of T cell receptor beta chains from one sample in a study of T cell responses to AZD1222 COVID-19 vaccine. TCRdb keeps only in-frame clones here, not all; method: immunoSEQ multiplex PCR. Of some 150,000 clones in the sample, about 95% were seen once. The specimen was peripheral blood, collected on day 0 of AZD1222 vaccination. These receptors came from an adult in good health. The CDR3 runs from the conserved cysteine through the conserved F or W. The order of the fields is V gene, D gene, J gene, clone size, CDR3 protein, CDR3 DNA. The D gene is left open where the match is weak. A clone size is listed for some rows: how often the clone was seen (once, few, many), or a class if it is expanded.

>TRBV19|.|TRBJ1-1|.
CASSFRGNTEAFF
TGTGCCAGTAGTTTCAGGGGTAACACTGAAGCTTTCTTT
>TRBV19|.|TRBJ1-5|.
CASSPSPNQPQHF
TGTGCCAGTAGTCCTAGTCCTAATCAGCCCCAGCATTTT
>TRBV28|.|TRBJ1-2|.
CASSFNSGYTF
TGTGCCAGCAGTTTCAATTCCGGCTACACCTTC
>TRBV4-2|TRBD1|TRBJ1-2|.
CASSAKDRAGGYTF
TGTGCCAGCAGTGCCAAGGACAGGGCGGGCGGCTACACCTTC
>TRBV7-9|.|TRBJ2-2|.
CASSLIGRGYTGELFF
TGTGCCAGCAGCTTAATTGGCAGGGGATATACCGGGGAGCTGTTTTTT
>TRBV5-4|TRBD2|TRBJ2-5|.
CASSLGGLAGQETQYF
TGTGCCAGCAGCTTGGGAGGACTAGCGGGGCAGGAGACCCAGTACTTC
>TRBV27|TRBD1|TRBJ2-3|.
CASSSGQGSGTDTQYF
TGTGCCAGCAGTTCGGGACAGGGATCGGGCACAGATACGCAGTATTTT
>TRBV12-3/TRBV12-4|.|TRBJ1-2|.
CASSPVNGYTF
TGTGCCAGCAGCCCTGTCAATGGCTACACCTTC
>TRBV5-4|.|TRBJ1-2|.
CASSLSGPKADGYTF
TGTGCCAGCAGCTTGAGTGGACCGAAAGCGGATGGCTACACCTTC
>TRBV2|TRBD1|TRBJ1-3|.
CASSADRVADTIYF
TGTGCCAGCAGCGCGGACAGGGTCGCGGACACCATATATTTT
>TRBV18|TRBD1|TRBJ2-1|.
CASSPPKGGEPGNKQFF
TGTGCCAGCTCACCACCCAAAGGGGGCGAACCCGGCAATAAGCAGTTCTTC
>TRBV6-5|.|TRBJ1-4|.
CATIDRNNEKLFF
TGTGCCACCATAGACCGAAATAATGAAAAACTGTTTTTT
>TRBV9|.|TRBJ2-5|.
CASSTWDSQETQYF
TGTGCCAGCAGCACCTGGGACTCCCAAGAGACCCAGTACTTC
>TRBV27|.|TRBJ2-2|.
CASSERAGELFF
TGTGCCAGCAGCGAACGGGCCGGGGAGCTGTTTTTT
>TRBV6-2/TRBV6-3|.|TRBJ2-2|.
CASSITGFTGELFF
TGTGCCAGCAGTATTACAGGGTTCACCGGGGAGCTGTTTTTT
>TRBV7-2|.|TRBJ2-2|.
CASSTGTYTGELFF
TGTGCCAGCAGCACCGGGACTTACACCGGGGAGCTGTTTTTT
>TRBV5-5|TRBD1|TRBJ1-2|.
CASSLSSGGSYGYTF
TGTGCCAGCAGCTTGTCGTCAGGGGGCAGCTATGGCTACACCTTC
>TRBV5-1|.|TRBJ2-2|once
CASGGPATGELFF
TGCGCCAGCGGGGGGCCTGCCACCGGGGAGCTGTTTTTT
>TRBV12-3/TRBV12-4|.|TRBJ1-4|once
CASSLQEKLFF
TGTGCCAGCTCGCTTCAGGAAAAACTGTTTTTT
>TRBV6-4|.|TRBJ2-1|.
CASSDSTKLFF
TGTGCCAGCAGTGACTCGACTAAGCTGTTCTTC
>TRBV6-5|.|TRBJ1-5|.
CASRGESANQPQHF
TGTGCCAGCAGGGGGGAAAGTGCCAATCAGCCCCAGCATTTT
>TRBV6-4|.|TRBJ1-1|.
CASTKTLNTEAFF
TGTGCCAGCACTAAGACACTGAACACTGAAGCTTTCTTT
>TRBV3-1/TRBV3-2|.|TRBJ2-3|once
CASSPRGSWSIDTQYF
TGTGCCAGCAGCCCCCGCGGTAGTTGGAGTATAGATACGCAGTATTTT
>TRBV6-2/TRBV6-3|.|TRBJ2-3|.
CASSLGTYADTQYF
TGTGCCAGCAGCCTAGGGACATATGCAGATACGCAGTATTTT
>TRBV10-3|.|TRBJ1-6|once
CAIRSGNSPLHF
TGTGCCATCAGATCAGGCAATTCACCCCTCCACTTT
>TRBV5-1|.|TRBJ2-5|.
CASTQEETQYF
TGCGCCAGCACTCAGGAAGAGACCCAGTACTTC
>TRBV6-5|TRBD1|TRBJ1-2|.
CASSYSGGGYGYTF
TGTGCCAGCAGTTACTCAGGGGGCGGGTATGGCTACACCTTC
>TRBV4-3|.|TRBJ2-3|.
CASSQEGGHRTDTQYF
TGCGCCAGCAGCCAAGAGGGCGGGCATCGCACAGATACGCAGTATTTT
>TRBV28|TRBD1|TRBJ2-4|.
CASSSLWTQQGKILAKNIQYF
TGTGCCAGCAGTTCACTTTGGACACAACAGGGGAAAATACTAGCCAAAAACATTCAGTACTTC
>TRBV29-1|TRBD1|TRBJ1-1|.
CSVQGQLNTEAFF
TGCAGCGTTCAGGGACAGCTGAACACTGAAGCTTTCTTT
>TRBV6-5|.|TRBJ2-3|.
CASSSTSVLPQYF
TGTGCCAGCAGTTCCACCTCTGTGCTTCCGCAGTATTTT
>TRBV3-1/TRBV3-2|.|TRBJ2-5|.
CASSRRPWGETQYF
TGTGCCAGCAGCCGCCGGCCTTGGGGAGAGACCCAGTACTTC
>TRBV5-4|TRBD1|TRBJ1-2|.
CASSWGQGNYGYTF
TGTGCCAGCAGCTGGGGACAGGGAAACTATGGCTACACCTTC
>TRBV7-2|.|TRBJ2-2|.
CASSLGGEGALTGELFF
TGTGCCAGCAGCTTAGGAGGGGAGGGGGCTCTCACCGGGGAGCTGTTTTTT
>TRBV18|TRBD1|TRBJ2-3|once
CASSPPRTGVSTDTQYF
TGTGCCAGCTCACCACCGCGGACAGGGGTTAGCACAGATACGCAGTATTTT
>TRBV7-9|TRBD2|TRBJ2-1|.
CASSSGGLAGLNEQFF
TGTGCCAGCAGCTCAGGAGGACTAGCGGGCCTCAATGAGCAGTTCTTC
>TRBV3-1/TRBV3-2|.|TRBJ2-2|.
CASASWDTTGELFF
TGTGCCAGCGCTTCCTGGGATACCACCGGGGAGCTGTTTTTT
>TRBV10-1|TRBD1|TRBJ1-2|.
CASQNTGDYGYTF
TGCGCCAGCCAAAATACAGGGGACTATGGCTACACCTTC
>TRBV2|.|TRBJ1-3|.
CASRPNIVLSGGNTIYF
TGTGCCAGCAGGCCCAACATTGTCCTCTCTGGGGGAAACACCATATATTTT
>TRBV6-5|.|TRBJ1-2|.
CASSPGLGSYGYTF
TGTGCCAGCAGTCCGGGGCTGGGGAGCTATGGCTACACCTTC
>TRBV4-2|.|TRBJ1-5|.
CASSQDPYQPQHF
TGTGCCAGCAGCCAAGATCCCTATCAGCCCCAGCATTTT